The 14 T cell receptor beta chains listed next were all sequenced from one sample in a study of human T cells and chemical hapten exposure. Time point noted: patch test 2, 6 weeks after DPC sensitization. Treatment of the sample: therapeutic diphenylcyclopropenone sensitization with weekly scalp DPC. Each CDR3 protein is one row after TCRdb ran MiXCR on the RACE reads. The sample carries under 450,000 distinct CDR3 sequences, 6% to 7% recorded once. Sequencing used whole blood, obtained in connection with sensitization to the hapten diphenylcyclopropenone (DPC). The receptors derive from a woman under 30 with alopecia areata. Some clones in this sample may be carry-over from other donors' samples.

V gene TRBV5-1 combines with J gene TRBJ2-3; 7 bases fit TRBD1. CDR1 SGHRS and CDR2 YFSETQ come from the germline V gene. The J segment lost 0 bases and the V segment lost 0 bases, leaving 4 bases of the junction unmatched. The CDR3 length is 16 residues. The CDR3 coding sequence is TGCGCCAGCAGCTTGGCTGGACAGGAAAGCACAGATACGCAGTATTTT. Translated: CASSLAGQESTDTQYF.

This clonotype has ten or more counts. This chain joins TRBV10-3 and TRBJ1-1; D gene unclear. The V end was cut by 0 bases, the J end by 6 bases, with 14 bases between. CDR3 size: 15 residues. CDR1 is ENHRY, CDR2 SYGVKD, per germline. The CDR3 loop reads CAISESTSVGAEAFF. CDR3 DNA: TGTGCCATCAGTGAGTCGACGTCGGTCGGGGCTGAAGCTTTCTTT.

The table lists this clonotype with a few counts. The genes are TRBV3-1 and TRBJ2-1, with 9 bases lining up with TRBD2. This CDR3 is 14 amino acids long. The J segment lost 4 bases and the V segment lost 4 bases, leaving 2 bases of the junction unmatched. CDR1 is LGHDT, CDR2 YNNKEL, per germline (reference sequence). CDR3 loop: CASSLLAGYNEQFF. The CDR3 bases are TGTGCCAGCAGCCTCCTAGCGGGGTACAATGAGCAGTTCTTC.

The genes are TRBV6-5 and TRBJ2-7, with 8 bases matching TRBD1. Unmatched junction bases numbered 6, after V lost 0 bases and J lost 2 bases. CDR3 length: 16 amino acids. CDR1 and CDR2 from the germline V gene are MNHEY and SVGAGI. The DNA of the CDR3 is TGTGCCAGCAGTTACTCGCCCAGGGGGCAAACCTACGAGCAGTACTTC. This gives the protein CASSYSPRGQTYEQYF.

V and J are TRBV6-2 or TRBV6-3 and TRBJ1-5, with no clear D. V gave up 6 bases and J gave up 7 bases, with 16 bases separating them. Germline V gives CDR1 MNHEY, CDR2 SVGEGT. There are 14 residues in the CDR3. DNA for the CDR3: TGTGCCAGCAGCCGTGGACCACCGGGCCAGCCCCAGCATTTT. The encoded protein is CASSRGPPGQPQHF.

CDR3 residues: CASGRQGYYEQYF. Written as DNA, the CDR3 is TGTGCTAGTGGTCGCCAGGGCTACTACGAGCAGTACTTC. V is TRBV12-5 and J is TRBJ2-7, with D tentatively TRBD1 (5 bases). The length of the CDR3 is 13 residues. V shed 5 bases and J shed 3 bases, with 11 bases lying between them. Germline CDR1 LGHNT, CDR2 FRNRAP.

This clonotype was picked up a small number of times. This chain links TRBV9 with TRBJ2-2; possibly TRBD2 for D (6 bases). Germline V gene sequence: CDR1 SGDLS, CDR2 YYNGEE. V gave up 4 bases and J gave up 0 bases, with 13 bases separating them. The CDR3 sequence is 16 residues long. CDR3 residues: CASSLRGTPNTGELFF. The CDR3 DNA sequence: TGTGCCAGCAGCCTCCGCGGGACGCCGAACACCGGGGAGCTGTTTTTT.

In this sample, this clonotype turned up many times. The rearrangement uses TRBV20-1 and TRBJ2-7; tentative D call: TRBD1 (5 bases). CDR3 size: 14 residues. In germline, CDR1 is DFQATT, CDR2 SNEGSKA (reference sequence). V was shortened by 2 bases and J by 7 bases, with 18 bases between the two germline ends. Written as DNA, the CDR3 is TGCAGTGCTAGATCTGGCAGGGATGACCCGGAGCAGTACTTC. Its protein is CSARSGRDDPEQYF.

V usage is TRBV7-3 and J usage is TRBJ2-1, with D possibly matching TRBD2 (6 bases). Trimming removed 2 bases from V and 9 bases from J, with 11 bases in between. The CDR3 extends over 13 amino acids. The germline V gene has CDR1 SGHTA and CDR2 FQGTGA. The CDR3 DNA follows: TGTGCCAGCAGCTTACCCCACGGGGGTGAGCAGTTCTTC. The encoded protein is CASSLPHGGEQFF.

This clonotype has at least ten counts. The germline gene is not matched at one end of the junction; a read error may be the cause. V and J are TRBV7-7 and TRBJ2-1; D gene ambiguous. The CDR3 has 13 amino acids. The germline V gene encodes CDR1 SSHAT and CDR2 FNYEAQ (reference sequence). The CDR3 DNA is TGTGCTAGCAGCCCTGACCCCTACAATGAGCAGTTCTTC. Translated, it gives CASSPDPYNEQFF.

Only a few counts were recorded for this clonotype. The chain uses TRBV2 and TRBJ1-6, with TRBD1 matching over 7 bases. The CDR3 loop spans 12 amino acids. Germline V lookup: CDR1 SNHLY, CDR2 FYNNEI. After removal of 5 bases from V and 9 bases from J, the junction contained 1 base not matched to a gene. The CDR3 spells CASSRDSSPLHF. Here the CDR3 DNA reads TGTGCCAGCAGTCGGGACAGTTCACCCCTCCACTTT.

This clonotype has ten or more counts. The chain is built from TRBV18 and TRBJ1-3; D uncertain. The CDR3 is 16 amino acids. Trimming left V 2 bases short and J 0 bases short, with 11 bases between. The V gene's germline CDR1 is KGHSH and CDR2 LQKENI. CDR3 sequence: CASSPRAASSGNTIYF. The DNA of the CDR3 is TGTGCCAGCTCACCAAGGGCAGCCAGCTCTGGAAACACCATATATTTT.

The CDR3 reads CASSLIFPRGDAMTYEQYF. In nucleotides, the CDR3 is TGTGCCAGCAGCTTAATCTTCCCGCGGGGGGACGCTATGACCTACGAGCAGTACTTC. The chain joins TRBV7-2 to TRBJ2-7; 8 nucleotides agree with TRBD2. Germline V gene data show CDR1 as SGHTA and CDR2 as FQGNSA. CDR3 size: 19 residues. J was trimmed by 2 bases and V by 2 bases; bases with no gene match: 17.

This clonotype was recorded at least ten times. CDR3 loop: CASSHRSWGEAFF. CDR3 DNA: TGTGCCAGCAGCCACAGGAGTTGGGGGGAAGCTTTCTTT. This chain links TRBV12-3 or TRBV12-4 with TRBJ1-1; TRBD1 is a possible D gene (5 bases). Trimming took 6 bases from V and 8 from J, leaving 16 bases between them. The CDR3 is 13 amino acids.